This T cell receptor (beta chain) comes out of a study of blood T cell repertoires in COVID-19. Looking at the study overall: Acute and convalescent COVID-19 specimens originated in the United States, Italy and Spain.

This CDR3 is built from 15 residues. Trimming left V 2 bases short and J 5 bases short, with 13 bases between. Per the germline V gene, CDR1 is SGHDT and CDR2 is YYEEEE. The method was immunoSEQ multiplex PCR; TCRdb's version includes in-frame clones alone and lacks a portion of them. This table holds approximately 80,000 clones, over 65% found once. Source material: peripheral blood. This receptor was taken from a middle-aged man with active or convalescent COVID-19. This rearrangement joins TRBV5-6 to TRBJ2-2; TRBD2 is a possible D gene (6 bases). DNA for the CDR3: TGTGCCAGCAGCTTCGCCCAAGGGAGGACCGGGGAGCTGTTTTTT. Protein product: CASSFAQGRTGELFF.